This T cell receptor beta chain was captured by sequencing in a study of T-cell reconstitution after alpha-beta-depleted transplantation in children. Unique molecular identifiers were incorporated when the TCRbeta library was constructed. TCRdb re-derived calls from the PCR reads in MiXCR, one entry per CDR3 protein. The sample includes about 610,000 distinct CDR3 sequences, under 12% of them seen just once. CDR3 length: 11 amino acids. Germline CDR1 is MNHEY and CDR2 is SMNVEV (reference sequence). Trimming took 3 bases from V and 4 from J, leaving 3 bases between them. The chain links TRBV27 to TRBJ1-2; D unclear. Sequenced here: PBMCs from the stem cell graft donor, sampled from the stem cell graft. This receptor was taken from a human donor who donated a stem cell graft to a child with acute myeloid leukemia. CDR3: CASSFPYGYTF. The CDR3 nucleotides read TGTGCCAGCAGTTTCCCCTATGGCTACACCTTC.